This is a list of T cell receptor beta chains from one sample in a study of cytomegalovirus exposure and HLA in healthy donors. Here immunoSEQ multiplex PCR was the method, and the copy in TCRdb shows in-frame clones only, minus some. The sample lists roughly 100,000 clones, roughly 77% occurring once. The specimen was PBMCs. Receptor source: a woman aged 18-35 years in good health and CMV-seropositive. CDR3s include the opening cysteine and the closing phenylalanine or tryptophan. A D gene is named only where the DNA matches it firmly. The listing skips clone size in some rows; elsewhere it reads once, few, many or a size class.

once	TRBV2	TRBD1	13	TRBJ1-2	CASSWTGAYGYTF	TGTGCCAGCAGTTGGACAGGGGCCTATGGCTACACCTTC
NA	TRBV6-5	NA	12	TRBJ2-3	CASSGGPNTQYF	TGTGCCAGCAGCGGCGGTCCAAATACGCAGTATTTT
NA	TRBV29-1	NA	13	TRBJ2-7	CSVDAGQDYEQYF	TGCAGCGTCGATGCGGGCCAGGACTACGAGCAGTACTTC
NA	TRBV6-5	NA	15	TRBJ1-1	CASIPTGLMNTEAFF	TGTGCCAGCATCCCGACCGGACTCATGAACACTGAAGCTTTCTTT
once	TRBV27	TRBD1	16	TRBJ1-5	CASSSSDRGPNQPQHF	TGTGCCAGCAGTTCCTCGGACAGGGGGCCGAATCAGCCCCAACATTTT
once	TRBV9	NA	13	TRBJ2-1	CASSTDGNNEQFF	TGTGCCAGCAGCACAGACGGAAACAATGAGCAGTTCTTC
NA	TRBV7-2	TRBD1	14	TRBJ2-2	CASSLSRGTGELFF	TGTGCCAGCAGCCTATCCAGGGGGACCGGGGAGCTGTTTTTT
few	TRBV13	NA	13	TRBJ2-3	CASSLWRDDTQYF	TGTGCCAGCAGCTTATGGCGGGATGATACGCAGTATTTT
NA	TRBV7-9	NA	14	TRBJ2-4	CASSLPLPKNIQYF	TGTGCTAGCAGCTTACCGCTACCCAAAAACATTCAGTACTTC
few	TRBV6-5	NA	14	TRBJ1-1	CASSYQSGSTEAFF	TGTGCCAGCAGTTACCAGTCGGGGAGCACTGAAGCTTTCTTC
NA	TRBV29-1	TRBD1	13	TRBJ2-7	CSVEGTGGYEQYF	TGCAGCGTTGAAGGGACAGGGGGGTACGAGCAGTACTTC
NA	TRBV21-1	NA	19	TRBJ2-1	CASSKAERGTLGSYNEQFF	TGTGCCAGCAGCAAAGCCGAGCGGGGGACTCTAGGCTCCTACAATGAGCAGTTCTTC
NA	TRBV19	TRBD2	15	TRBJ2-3	CASTLGLASTDTQYF	TGTGCCAGTACCCTCGGACTAGCTAGCACAGATACGCAGTATTTT
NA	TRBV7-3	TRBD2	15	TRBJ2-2	CASSLLAGGTGELFF	TGTGCCAGCAGCTTATTAGCGGGAGGCACCGGGGAGCTGTTTTTT
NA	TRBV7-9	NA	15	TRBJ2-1	CASSLPRGAYNEQFF	TGTGCCAGCAGCTTGCCGCGGGGTGCCTACAATGAGCAGTTCTTC
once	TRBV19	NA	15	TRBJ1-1	CASSTFRGKDTEAFF	TGTGCCAGTAGTACGTTCAGGGGTAAGGACACTGAAGCTTTCTTT
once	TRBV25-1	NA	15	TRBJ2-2	CASRKATVDTGELFF	TGTGCCAGCAGAAAAGCGACGGTGGACACCGGGGAGCTGTTTTTT
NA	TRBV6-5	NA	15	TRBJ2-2	CASRLDNSNTGELFF	TGTGCCAGCAGGCTCGACAATTCGAACACCGGGGAGCTGTTTTTT
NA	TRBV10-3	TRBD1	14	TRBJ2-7	CAIRPGQGTYEQYF	TGTGCCATCAGACCGGGACAGGGTACCTACGAGCAGTACTTC